This paragraph covers one TCR beta chain sequence. Its target is not known. Trimming took 0 bases from V and 1 from J, leaving 5 bases between them. CDR1 and CDR2 from the germline V gene are MNHEY and SVGAGI. This CDR3 is 14 amino acids long. Overall study results and limits: Greatest tumor Treg TCR overlap was with tumor naive CD4+ cells. Larger-cohort validation covered only one TCR beta V-J rearrangement.

Full-length variable regions came from constant-region reverse primers plus semi-nested Nested Universal Primer A PCR. TCRdb ran MiXCR on the 5' RACE reads and lists one entry per CDR3 protein. This sample has 60,000 to 65,000 distinct CDR3 sequences, with approximately 23% found just once. Memory CD4+ cells were defined as CD4+CD45RO+CD25-. The TCR was taken from a female donor with breast cancer. Sample: memory CD4+ T cells sorted from a lymph node. The subset was: memory CD4+ T cells, CD4+CD45RO+CD25-. This chain connects TRBV6-5 to TRBJ2-3, with no clear D. The CDR3 coding sequence is TGTGCCAGCAGTTACTCGAGTGGCACAGATACGCAGTATTTT. Translating it yields CASSYSSGTDTQYF.